The rows below give T cell receptor beta chains drawn from one sample of a study of CD8+CD57+ T cells in acquired aplastic anemia. TCRdb reprocessed the reads via MiXCR and lists one record per CDR3 protein. This table has 95,000 to 150,000 distinct CDR3 sequences, about 60% appearing once. Sequencing used sorted CD4+, CD8+, or CD8+CD57+ T cells (not recorded which) from PBMCs. These receptors were obtained from a human donor with aplastic anemia. The CDR3 runs from the conserved cysteine through the conserved F or W. A D gene is named only where the DNA matches it firmly.

v_call: TRBV24-1; j_call: TRBJ1-2; d_call: .; cdr3_aa: CATSDFGYGYTF
v_call: TRBV7-2; j_call: TRBJ2-1; d_call: .; cdr3_aa: CASSLVPAYEQFF
v_call: TRBV2; j_call: TRBJ2-7; d_call: TRBD2; cdr3_aa: CASTLAGEGYEQYF
v_call: TRBV2; j_call: TRBJ2-2; d_call: .; cdr3_aa: CASSLLAATTGELFF
v_call: TRBV11-2; j_call: TRBJ1-3; d_call: .; cdr3_aa: CASSLGWNRQVSGNTIYF
v_call: TRBV24-1; j_call: TRBJ2-1; d_call: TRBD1; cdr3_aa: CATSDATGTGAYNEQFF
v_call: TRBV6-2/TRBV6-3; j_call: TRBJ2-7; d_call: .; cdr3_aa: CASTFLPDEQYF
v_call: TRBV15; j_call: TRBJ2-1; d_call: TRBD2; cdr3_aa: CATSDSQPGLAYNEQFF
v_call: TRBV10-3; j_call: TRBJ1-2; d_call: .; cdr3_aa: CAISDFQGTYGYTF
v_call: TRBV7-3; j_call: TRBJ1-6; d_call: .; cdr3_aa: CASSLHPTANNSPLHF
v_call: TRBV20-1; j_call: TRBJ2-1; d_call: TRBD2; cdr3_aa: CSAEGLAESYNEQFF
v_call: TRBV24-1; j_call: TRBJ2-3; d_call: .; cdr3_aa: CATSDARTVPDTQYF
v_call: TRBV25-1; j_call: TRBJ2-3; d_call: TRBD2; cdr3_aa: CASSTSGGGDTQYF
v_call: TRBV10-3; j_call: TRBJ1-5; d_call: .; cdr3_aa: CAIHDRPDQPQHF
v_call: TRBV25-1; j_call: TRBJ1-1; d_call: .; cdr3_aa: CASMDSPMNTEAFF
v_call: TRBV10-2; j_call: TRBJ1-2; d_call: .; cdr3_aa: CASSESVDYGYTF
v_call: TRBV27; j_call: TRBJ2-2; d_call: TRBD2; cdr3_aa: CASSFGLAGANTGELFF
v_call: TRBV29-1; j_call: TRBJ2-2; d_call: .; cdr3_aa: CSVRGTQANTGELFF
v_call: TRBV2; j_call: TRBJ1-2; d_call: TRBD1; cdr3_aa: CVSFRDRGGYTF
v_call: TRBV29-1; j_call: TRBJ2-5; d_call: .; cdr3_aa: CSVNRWGEETQYF
v_call: TRBV2; j_call: TRBJ1-1; d_call: TRBD1; cdr3_aa: CASSKGGGGTEAFF
v_call: TRBV12-3/TRBV12-4; j_call: TRBJ1-4; d_call: .; cdr3_aa: CASSPIKGEKLFF
v_call: TRBV10-3; j_call: TRBJ1-2; d_call: .; cdr3_aa: CAIRGDTTNLEGYTF
v_call: TRBV7-2; j_call: TRBJ2-7; d_call: .; cdr3_aa: CASSLGLTNSYEQYF
v_call: TRBV20-1; j_call: TRBJ2-7; d_call: .; cdr3_aa: CSARGGGPSSYEQYF
v_call: TRBV24-1; j_call: TRBJ2-1; d_call: TRBD2; cdr3_aa: CATSGAGVRNEQFF
v_call: TRBV19; j_call: TRBJ1-6; d_call: .; cdr3_aa: CASSTRGLLHF
v_call: TRBV11-2; j_call: TRBJ2-3; d_call: TRBD2; cdr3_aa: CASSFIAGGTDTQYF
v_call: TRBV20-1; j_call: TRBJ1-3; d_call: TRBD1; cdr3_aa: CSARDLLRTGEGGNTIYF
v_call: TRBV20-1; j_call: TRBJ2-7; d_call: .; cdr3_aa: CSARDRGGTYEQCF
v_call: TRBV5-4; j_call: TRBJ2-7; d_call: .; cdr3_aa: CASSLAGFYEQYF
v_call: TRBV19; j_call: TRBJ2-5; d_call: TRBD1; cdr3_aa: CASSAGQGPQTQYF
v_call: TRBV10-3; j_call: TRBJ2-7; d_call: .; cdr3_aa: CATEGPDRWNEQYF
v_call: TRBV15; j_call: TRBJ1-2; d_call: TRBD1; cdr3_aa: CATSRDMVQGLDGYTF
v_call: TRBV7-4; j_call: TRBJ2-7; d_call: .; cdr3_aa: CAGSRSSYEQYF
v_call: TRBV20-1; j_call: TRBJ2-7; d_call: .; cdr3_aa: CSAPGRLEQYF
v_call: TRBV6-2/TRBV6-3; j_call: TRBJ1-5; d_call: TRBD1; cdr3_aa: CASSYTDRGGRQPQHF
v_call: TRBV6-1; j_call: TRBJ2-7; d_call: TRBD2; cdr3_aa: CASSGRGSSYEQYF
v_call: TRBV6-5; j_call: TRBJ2-5; d_call: .; cdr3_aa: CASSYFSQGMETQYF
v_call: TRBV15; j_call: TRBJ1-6; d_call: TRBD1; cdr3_aa: CATARQGHNSPLHF
v_call: TRBV15; j_call: TRBJ2-7; d_call: TRBD2; cdr3_aa: CATSRDREGSEEQYF
v_call: TRBV2; j_call: TRBJ2-6; d_call: .; cdr3_aa: CASGRGGGANVLTF
v_call: TRBV2; j_call: TRBJ1-1; d_call: .; cdr3_aa: CAAGGPNTEAFF